Shown below are 14 T cell receptor beta chains from a single sample sequenced in a study of identical twins. TCRdb redid the calling of the 5' RACE reads with MiXCR, one entry per CDR3 protein. In the table there are 240,000 or so distinct CDR3 sequences, about 7.3% of which are singletons. The sample also formed part of further work on yellow fever vaccine responses in identical twins.

Source material: memory (CD45RO+) T cells sorted from blood. The receptors derive from a woman aged 18-29 years in good health.

This clonotype was found a few times. V is TRBV28 and J is TRBJ2-5; D possibly uses TRBD1 or TRBD2 (5 bases each). The germline gives CDR1 MDHEN, CDR2 SYDVKM. The CDR3 extends over 15 amino acids. V was cut by 6 bases and J by 3 bases, with 17 bases left in between. As DNA, the CDR3 is TGTGCCAGCAGCACCCCGGGGCGCGCAAAAGAGACCCAGTACTTC. Translated, it gives CASSTPGRAKETQYF.

The rearrangement uses TRBV2 and TRBJ1-1; D remains unclear. Trimming left V 4 bases short and J 1 base short, with 7 bases between. In germline, CDR1 is SNHLY, CDR2 FYNNEI. The CDR3 totals 13 residues. CDR3 residues: CASSAQPNTEAFF. The CDR3 coding sequence is TGTGCCAGCAGTGCGCAGCCGAACACTGAAGCTTTCTTT.

There are a few counts of this clonotype. The chain carries TRBV7-2 and TRBJ1-1, with D possibly matching TRBD1 (6 bases). The CDR3 sequence is 15 residues long. Trimming stripped 1 base from V and 6 bases from J, with 15 bases between. Germline loops: CDR1 SGHTA, CDR2 FQGNSA. The CDR3, as DNA: TGTGCCAGCAGCTTAGGCCCCAGGGGTTACGCTGAAGCTTTCTTT. Translating gives CASSLGPRGYAEAFF.

This clonotype has a count of ten or more. The CDR3 reads CSVDQGPGGAFF. In DNA form, the CDR3 reads TGCAGCGTTGATCAGGGACCTGGGGGGGCTTTCTTT. The chain combines TRBV29-1 with TRBJ1-1; a weak D match, TRBD1 (5 bases). This CDR3 spans 12 amino acids. Germline loops: CDR1 SQVTM, CDR2 ANQGSEA. V was clipped by 3 bases and J by 11 bases, with 16 bases between them.

This clonotype is a singleton in its sample. The gene calls are TRBV18 and TRBJ1-1; D not certain. Deletions cut 5 bases from V and 3 bases from J, with 7 bases between. The CDR3 loop spans 12 amino acids. Germline CDR1 KGHSH, CDR2 LQKENI. CDR3 loop: CASSSMDTEAFF. The CDR3 bases are TGTGCCAGCTCATCCATGGACACTGAAGCTTTCTTT.

This clonotype was detected ten times or more. The chain has TRBV5-1 and TRBJ2-2; D might be TRBD2 (5 bases). V shed 0 bases and J shed 4 bases, with 16 bases lying between them. This CDR3 contains 17 residues. Germline V gives CDR1 SGHRS, CDR2 YFSETQ. The DNA for the CDR3 is TGCGCCAGCAGCTTGGATGCGGCGAGAGGGTCCACCGGGGAGCTGTTTTTT. Translated: CASSLDAARGSTGELFF.

This clonotype was picked up many times. V gene TRBV10-3 combines with J gene TRBJ1-6; weak D call: TRBD1 (6 bases). This CDR3 has 13 amino acids. Trimming removed 11 bases at V and 6 bases at J, with 14 bases between. CDR1 and CDR2 (germline): ENHRY, SYGVKD. The CDR3 nucleotides are TGTGCCTCCGCAGGGGCATCTAATTCACCCCTCCACTTT. Translated, it gives CASAGASNSPLHF.

This clonotype occurred a few times. V usage is TRBV20-1 and J usage is TRBJ2-1, with D possibly TRBD2 on 5 matching bases. The CDR3 is made up of 14 amino acids. CDR1 DFQATT and CDR2 SNEGSKA come from the germline V gene (reference sequence). Trimming removed 6 bases at V and 1 base at J, with 13 bases between. CDR3: CSAKRAGSYNEQFF. The CDR3 DNA follows: TGCAGTGCCAAACGGGCGGGTTCCTACAATGAGCAGTTCTTC.

This clonotype was observed many times. The chain uses TRBV18 and TRBJ1-5; 10 bases fit TRBD1. The CDR3 spans 15 residues. Looked up from germline, CDR1 is KGHSH and CDR2 is LQKENI. With V trimmed by 3 bases and J by 1 base, 0 bases remained unmatched. For the CDR3, the DNA is TGTGCCAGCTCACCGGGACAGGGGAGCAATCAGCCCCAGCATTTT. Translating gives CASSPGQGSNQPQHF.

This clonotype was found a few times. V is TRBV20-1 and J is TRBJ1-2; TRBD1 matches at 9 bases. The V gene's germline CDR1 is DFQATT and CDR2 SNEGSKA (reference sequence). The CDR3 is 12 amino acids. The CDR3 is CSAGGQGVSYTF. As DNA, the CDR3 is TGCAGCGCAGGGGGACAGGGAGTTAGCTACACCTTC.

This clonotype was seen at least ten times. The junction differs from germline at one of its ends, possibly a read error. The chain employs TRBV10-2 and TRBJ2-3, with D possibly TRBD2 on 5 matching bases. The V gene's germline CDR1 is WSHSY and CDR2 SAAADI. This CDR3 contains 14 residues. CDR3 bases: TGCGCCAGCAGGGAAGCCCCTAGCAGAGATACGCAGTATTTT. Amino acids: CASREAPSRDTQYF.

This clonotype was detected many times. The chain links TRBV5-1 to TRBJ2-5, with D perhaps matching TRBD1 (5 bases). Germline values: CDR1 SGHRS, CDR2 YFSETQ. CDR3 length equals 15 residues. Deletions cut 4 bases from V and 1 base from J, with 14 bases between. CDR3 in amino acids: CASSGAVLRQETQYF. The CDR3 nucleotides are TGCGCCAGCAGCGGGGCTGTCTTACGCCAAGAGACCCAGTACTTC.

This clonotype has a handful of counts. V and J are TRBV27 and TRBJ2-5; D call uncertain. The germline CDR1 and CDR2 sequences are MNHEY and SMNVEV (reference sequence). The V gene lost 5 bases and the J gene lost 7 bases, with 14 bases spanning the gap. This CDR3 contains 13 residues. CDR3 DNA sequence: TGTGCCAGCAGTCCCACACCCACGGGGACCCAGTACTTC. Encoded protein: CASSPTPTGTQYF.

The rearrangement uses TRBV3-1 and TRBJ1-2; D uncertain. Germline-derived CDR1 and CDR2 are LGHDT and YNNKEL (reference sequence). CDR3 size: 14 residues. V was cut by 4 bases and J by 0 bases, with 9 bases left in between. The DNA for the CDR3 is TGTGCCAGCAGCCCCCGGGGAACTAACTATGGCTACACCTTC. Translation: CASSPRGTNYGYTF.